This TCR beta chain was retrieved from a study of T cells in Graves' hyperthyroidism and ophthalmopathy. Study-level results: Ophthalmopathy and stable hyperthyroidism were separated by a 13 V-J model.

Those patients with uncontrolled infection, other autoimmune disease, pregnancy or lactation were excluded. Each diagnosis was grounded in clinical symptoms, serum thyroxine and TRAb, thyroid ultrasound, and orbital computed tomography. This clonotype was detected ten times or more. Its antigen is currently unknown. Germline CDR1 and CDR2: SGHRS and YFSETQ. This CDR3 has 16 residues. V was pared by 4 bases and J by 2 bases, with 19 bases between. Regions amplified from RNA transcripts were the TCR beta CDR3 regions. HTBI primers were the set used in a first-round RT-PCR of the TCR CDR3. TCRdb analysed the multiplex PCR reads with MiXCR anew, one entry per CDR3 protein. Among approximately 600,000 distinct CDR3 sequences, roughly 15% were seen once, and the ten largest hold around 4.5%.

The chain carries TRBV5-1 and TRBJ2-7; TRBD2 might be the D (6 bases). This clonotype was obtained from a woman between 40 and 50 years old with Graves' ophthalmopathy. Sequencing was done on a sample of blood. Here the CDR3 DNA reads TGCGCCAGCAGCCCTGGGGCTAGCGCGAACCCCTACGAGCAGTACTTC. Translated: CASSPGASANPYEQYF.